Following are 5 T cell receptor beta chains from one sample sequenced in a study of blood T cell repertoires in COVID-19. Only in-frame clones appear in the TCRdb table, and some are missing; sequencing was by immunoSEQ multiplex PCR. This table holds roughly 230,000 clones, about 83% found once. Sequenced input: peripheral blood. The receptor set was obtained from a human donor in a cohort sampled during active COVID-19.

CDR3 region: CASSRQGIIKETQYF. For the CDR3, the DNA is TGTGCCAGCAGCCGACAGGGAATAATTAAAGAGACCCAGTACTTC. This chain uses TRBV5-4 with TRBJ2-5, with 7 bases lining up with TRBD1. With V trimmed by 4 bases and J by 3 bases, 9 bases remained unmatched. The CDR3 is 15 amino acids. Germline-derived CDR1 and CDR2 are SGHNT and YYREEE (reference sequence).

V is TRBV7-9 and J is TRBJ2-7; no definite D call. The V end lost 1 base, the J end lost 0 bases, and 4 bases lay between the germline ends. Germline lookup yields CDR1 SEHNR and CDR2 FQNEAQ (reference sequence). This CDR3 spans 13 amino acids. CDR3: CASSLDTSYEQYF. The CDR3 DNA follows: TGTGCCAGCAGCTTAGACACCTCCTACGAGCAGTACTTC.

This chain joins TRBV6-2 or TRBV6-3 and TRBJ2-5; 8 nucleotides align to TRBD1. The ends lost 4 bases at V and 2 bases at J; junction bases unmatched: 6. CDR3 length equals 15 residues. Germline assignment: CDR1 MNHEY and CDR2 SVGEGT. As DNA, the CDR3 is TGTGCCAGCAGTTCGGACAGGGTTAGGCAAGAGACCCAGTACTTC. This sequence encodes CASSSDRVRQETQYF.

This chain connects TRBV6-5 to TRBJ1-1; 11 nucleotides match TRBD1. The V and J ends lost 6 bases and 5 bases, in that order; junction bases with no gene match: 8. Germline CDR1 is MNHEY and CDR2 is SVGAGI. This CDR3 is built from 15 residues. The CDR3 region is CASRWTGGSGTEAFF. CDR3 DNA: TGTGCCAGCAGGTGGACAGGGGGCAGTGGGACTGAAGCTTTCTTT.

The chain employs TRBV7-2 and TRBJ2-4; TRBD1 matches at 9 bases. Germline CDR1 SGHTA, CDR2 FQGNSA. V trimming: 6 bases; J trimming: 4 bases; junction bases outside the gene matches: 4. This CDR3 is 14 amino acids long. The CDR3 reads CASREGQGKNIQYF. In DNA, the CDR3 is TGTGCCAGCAGAGAGGGACAGGGAAAAAACATTCAGTACTTC.